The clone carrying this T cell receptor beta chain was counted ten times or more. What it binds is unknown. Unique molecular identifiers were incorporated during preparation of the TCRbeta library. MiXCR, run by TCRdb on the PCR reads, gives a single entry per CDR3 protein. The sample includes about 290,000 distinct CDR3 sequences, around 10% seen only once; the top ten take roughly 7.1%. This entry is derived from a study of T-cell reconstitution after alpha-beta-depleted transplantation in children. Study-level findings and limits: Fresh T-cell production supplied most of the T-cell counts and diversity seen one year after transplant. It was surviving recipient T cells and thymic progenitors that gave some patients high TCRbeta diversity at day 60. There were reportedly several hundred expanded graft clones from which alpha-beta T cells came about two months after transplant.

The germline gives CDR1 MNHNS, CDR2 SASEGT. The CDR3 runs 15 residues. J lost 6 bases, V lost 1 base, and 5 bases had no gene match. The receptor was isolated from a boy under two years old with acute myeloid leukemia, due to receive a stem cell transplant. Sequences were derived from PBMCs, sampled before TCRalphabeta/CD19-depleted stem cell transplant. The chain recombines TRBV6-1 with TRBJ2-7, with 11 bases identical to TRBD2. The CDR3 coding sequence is TGTGCCAGCAGTGAAGAAGGTAGCGGGAGGGTCGAGCAGTACTTC. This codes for CASSEEGSGRVEQYF.